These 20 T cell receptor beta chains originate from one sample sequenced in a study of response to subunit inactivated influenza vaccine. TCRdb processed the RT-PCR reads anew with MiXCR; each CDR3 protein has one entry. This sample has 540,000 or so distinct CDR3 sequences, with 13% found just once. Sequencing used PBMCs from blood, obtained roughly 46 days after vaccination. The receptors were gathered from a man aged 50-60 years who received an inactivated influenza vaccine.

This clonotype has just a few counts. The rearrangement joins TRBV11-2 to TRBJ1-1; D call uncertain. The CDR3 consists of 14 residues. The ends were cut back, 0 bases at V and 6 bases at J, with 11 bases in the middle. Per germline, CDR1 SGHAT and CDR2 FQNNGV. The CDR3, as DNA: TGTGCCAGCAGCTTAGATCGGACTAGCTCTGAAGCTTTCTTT. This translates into CASSLDRTSSEAFF.

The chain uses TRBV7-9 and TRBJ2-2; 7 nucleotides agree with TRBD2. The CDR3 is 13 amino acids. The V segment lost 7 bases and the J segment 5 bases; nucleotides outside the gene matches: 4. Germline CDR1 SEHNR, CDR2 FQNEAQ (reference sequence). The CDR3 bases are TGTGCCAGCAACAAGCGGGGAACCGGGGAGCTGTTTTTT. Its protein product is CASNKRGTGELFF.

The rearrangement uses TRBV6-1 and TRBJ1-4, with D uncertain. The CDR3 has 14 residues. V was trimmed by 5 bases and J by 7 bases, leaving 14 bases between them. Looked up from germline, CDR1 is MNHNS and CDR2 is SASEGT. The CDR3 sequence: CASSPEAGREKLFF. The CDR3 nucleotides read TGTGCCAGCAGTCCAGAGGCTGGGCGTGAAAAACTGTTTTTT.

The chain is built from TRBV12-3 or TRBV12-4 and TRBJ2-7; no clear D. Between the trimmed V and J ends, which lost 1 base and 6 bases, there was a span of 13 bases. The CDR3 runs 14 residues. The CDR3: CASSLGTDRGEQYF. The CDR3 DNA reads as TGTGCCAGCAGTTTAGGAACAGACCGAGGCGAGCAGTACTTC.

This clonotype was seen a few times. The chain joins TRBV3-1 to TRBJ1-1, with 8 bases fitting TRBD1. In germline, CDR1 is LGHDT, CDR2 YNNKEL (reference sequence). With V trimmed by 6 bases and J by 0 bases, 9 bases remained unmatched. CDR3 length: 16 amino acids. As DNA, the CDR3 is TGTGCCAGCAGGTCTGGGACAGGCCGCATGAACACTGAAGCTTTCTTT. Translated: CASRSGTGRMNTEAFF. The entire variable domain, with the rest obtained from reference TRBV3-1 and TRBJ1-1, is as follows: DTAVSQTPKYLVTQMGNDKSIKCEQNLGHDTMYWYKQDSKKFLKIMFSYNNKELIINETVPNRFSPKSPDKAHLNLHINSLELGDSAVYFCASRSGTGRMNTEAFFGQGTRLTVV.

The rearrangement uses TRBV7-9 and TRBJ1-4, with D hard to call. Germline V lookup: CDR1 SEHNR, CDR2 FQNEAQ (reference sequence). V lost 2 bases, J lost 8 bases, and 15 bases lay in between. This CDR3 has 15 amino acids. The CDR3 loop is CASSLIPSTREKLFF. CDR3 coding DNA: TGTGCCAGCAGCTTAATTCCTTCCACAAGGGAAAAACTGTTTTTT.

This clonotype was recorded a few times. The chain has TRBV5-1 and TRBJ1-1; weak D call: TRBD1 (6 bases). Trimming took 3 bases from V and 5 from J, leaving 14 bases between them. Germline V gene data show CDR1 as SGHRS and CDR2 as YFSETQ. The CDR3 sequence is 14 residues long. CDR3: CASSWSTGATEAFF. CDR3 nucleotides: TGCGCCAGCAGCTGGAGTACGGGGGCAACTGAAGCTTTCTTT.

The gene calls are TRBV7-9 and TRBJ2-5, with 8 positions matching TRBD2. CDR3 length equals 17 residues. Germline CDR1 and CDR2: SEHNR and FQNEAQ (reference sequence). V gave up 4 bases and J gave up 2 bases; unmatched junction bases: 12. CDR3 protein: CASSSFDSGGFQETQYF. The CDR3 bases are TGTGCCAGCAGCTCCTTTGACAGCGGGGGATTTCAAGAGACCCAGTACTTC.

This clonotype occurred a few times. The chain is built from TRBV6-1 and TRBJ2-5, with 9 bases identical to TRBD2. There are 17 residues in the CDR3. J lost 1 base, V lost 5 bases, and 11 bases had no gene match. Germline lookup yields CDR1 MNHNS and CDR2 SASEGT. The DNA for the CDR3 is TGTGCCAGCAGTACACCCAGGGGAGCGGGGGGCCAAGAGACCCAGTACTTC. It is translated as CASSTPRGAGGQETQYF.

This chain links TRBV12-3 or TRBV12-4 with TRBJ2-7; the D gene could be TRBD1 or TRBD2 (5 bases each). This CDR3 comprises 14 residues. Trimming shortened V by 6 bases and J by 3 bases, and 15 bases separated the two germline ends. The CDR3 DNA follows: TGTGCCAGCAGCCCCCGGGACGGTCGCTACGAGCAGTACTTC. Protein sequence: CASSPRDGRYEQYF.

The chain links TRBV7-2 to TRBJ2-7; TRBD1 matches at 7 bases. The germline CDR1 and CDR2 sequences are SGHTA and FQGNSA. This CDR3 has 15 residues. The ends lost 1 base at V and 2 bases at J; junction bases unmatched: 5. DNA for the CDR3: TGTGCCAGCAGCTTAGGAGGGACAGAAGCCTACGAGCAGTACTTC. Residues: CASSLGGTEAYEQYF.

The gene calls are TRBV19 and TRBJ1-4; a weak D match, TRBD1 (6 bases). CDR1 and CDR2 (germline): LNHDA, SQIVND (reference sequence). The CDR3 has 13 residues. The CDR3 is CARRRGLNEKLFF. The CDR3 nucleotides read TGTGCTCGAAGACGGGGGCTTAATGAAAAACTGTTTTTT.

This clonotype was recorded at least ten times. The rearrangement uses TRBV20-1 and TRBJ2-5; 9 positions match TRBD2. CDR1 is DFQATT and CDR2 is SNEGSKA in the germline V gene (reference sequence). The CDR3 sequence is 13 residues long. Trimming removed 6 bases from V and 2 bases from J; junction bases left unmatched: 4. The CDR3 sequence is CSAQTSGQETQYF. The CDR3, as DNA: TGCAGTGCCCAGACTAGCGGACAAGAGACCCAGTACTTC.

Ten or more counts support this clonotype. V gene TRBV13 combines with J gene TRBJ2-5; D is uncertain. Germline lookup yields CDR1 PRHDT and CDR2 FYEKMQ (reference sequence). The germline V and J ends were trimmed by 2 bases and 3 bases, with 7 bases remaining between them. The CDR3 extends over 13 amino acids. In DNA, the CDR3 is TGTGCCAGCAGCTTATTCTGGGAAGAGACCCAGTACTTC. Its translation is CASSLFWEETQYF. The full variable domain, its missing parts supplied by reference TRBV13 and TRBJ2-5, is AAGVIQSPRHLIKEKRETATLKCYPIPRHDTVYWYQQGPGQDPQFLISFYEKMQSDKGSIPDRFSAQQFSDYHSELNMSSLELGDSALYFCASSLFWEETQYFGPGTRLLVL.

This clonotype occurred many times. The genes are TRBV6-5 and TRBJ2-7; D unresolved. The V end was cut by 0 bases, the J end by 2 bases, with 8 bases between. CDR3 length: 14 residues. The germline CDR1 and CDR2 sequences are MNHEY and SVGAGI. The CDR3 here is CASSYSGHAYEQYF. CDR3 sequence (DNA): TGTGCCAGCAGTTACTCGGGCCACGCCTACGAGCAGTACTTC.

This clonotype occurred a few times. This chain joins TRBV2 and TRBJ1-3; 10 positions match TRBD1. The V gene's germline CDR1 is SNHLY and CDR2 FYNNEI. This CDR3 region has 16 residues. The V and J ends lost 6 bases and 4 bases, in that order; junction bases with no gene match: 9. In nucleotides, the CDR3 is TGTGCCAGCAGAGCCGGGACAGGGGTTAACGGAAACACCATATATTTT. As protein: CASRAGTGVNGNTIYF.

The CDR3 sequence is CSATLWGVINYGYTF. CDR3 nucleotide sequence: TGCAGTGCTACTCTCTGGGGGGTGATCAACTATGGCTACACCTTC. The chain links TRBV20-1 to TRBJ1-2; D is possibly TRBD1 (5 bases). The CDR3 is 15 amino acids. V was pared by 4 bases and J by 2 bases, with 17 bases between. The germline V gene encodes CDR1 DFQATT and CDR2 SNEGSKA (reference sequence).

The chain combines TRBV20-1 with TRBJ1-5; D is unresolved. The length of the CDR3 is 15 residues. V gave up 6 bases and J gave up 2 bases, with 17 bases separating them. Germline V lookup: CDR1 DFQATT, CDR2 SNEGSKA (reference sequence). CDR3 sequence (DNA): TGCAGTGCAATCCTACAGAGAAGTGGCAATCAGCCCCAGCATTTT. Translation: CSAILQRSGNQPQHF.

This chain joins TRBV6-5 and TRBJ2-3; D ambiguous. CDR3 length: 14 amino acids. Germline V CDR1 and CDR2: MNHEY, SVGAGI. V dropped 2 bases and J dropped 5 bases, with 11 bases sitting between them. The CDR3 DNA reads TGTGCCAGCAGTTACCCGAAGATGGTAGATACGCAGTATTTT. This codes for CASSYPKMVDTQYF.

In nucleotides, the CDR3 is TGTGCCAGCAGCTTAGTCTCGGGGGCCGTGAACACTGAAGCTTTCTTT. This codes for CASSLVSGAVNTEAFF. The chain couples TRBV7-2 to TRBJ1-1; tentatively, D is TRBD1 (6 bases). Germline CDR1 and CDR2: SGHTA and FQGNSA. This CDR3 has 16 amino acids. V was pared by 1 base and J by 0 bases, with 12 bases between.